This T cell receptor (beta chain) was observed in a study of T cell responses to AZD1222 COVID-19 vaccine. Note on this clone: Its cognate antigen is unknown.

Study results and caveats: Spike as a whole was targeted by vaccine-associated CD4 TCRs, dominant at 160-218 and 743-854.

Data came from immunoSEQ multiplex PCR; TCRdb stores just in-frame clones and leaves some out. The data hold roughly 200,000 clones, with 85% to 95% observed a single time. The sample was peripheral blood, taken 28 days after the second dose of the MenACWY control vaccine. The sequence came from an adult who received the MenACWY meningococcal vaccine as a control.

CDR3 sequence reads: CASIRGQETQYF. The DNA for the CDR3 is TGTGCCAGCATCCGGGGCCAAGAGACCCAGTACTTC. This chain links TRBV2 with TRBJ2-5, with D possibly being TRBD2 (5 bases). V was trimmed by 7 bases and J by 1 base, leaving 7 bases between them. The CDR3 has 12 residues. Germline assignment: CDR1 SNHLY and CDR2 FYNNEI.